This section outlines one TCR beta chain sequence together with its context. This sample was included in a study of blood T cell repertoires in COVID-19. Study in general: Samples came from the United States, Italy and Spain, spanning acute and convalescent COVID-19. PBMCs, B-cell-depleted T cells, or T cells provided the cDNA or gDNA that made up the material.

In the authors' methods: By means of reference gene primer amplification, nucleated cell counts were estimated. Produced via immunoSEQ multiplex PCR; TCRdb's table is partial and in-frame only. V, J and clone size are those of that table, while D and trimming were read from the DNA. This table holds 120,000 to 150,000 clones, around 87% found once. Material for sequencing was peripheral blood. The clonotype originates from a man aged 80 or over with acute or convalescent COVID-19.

The CDR3 DNA sequence: TGTGCCAGCAGTTACTCGACAGGGAACTCCTACGAGCAGTACTTC. It specifies CASSYSTGNSYEQYF. The rearrangement links TRBV6-5 to TRBJ2-7, with 7 bases aligning to TRBD1. V lost 0 bases to trimming and J lost 0 bases; unmatched junction nucleotides: 2. The CDR3 loop spans 15 amino acids. Germline V gene sequence: CDR1 MNHEY, CDR2 SVGAGI.